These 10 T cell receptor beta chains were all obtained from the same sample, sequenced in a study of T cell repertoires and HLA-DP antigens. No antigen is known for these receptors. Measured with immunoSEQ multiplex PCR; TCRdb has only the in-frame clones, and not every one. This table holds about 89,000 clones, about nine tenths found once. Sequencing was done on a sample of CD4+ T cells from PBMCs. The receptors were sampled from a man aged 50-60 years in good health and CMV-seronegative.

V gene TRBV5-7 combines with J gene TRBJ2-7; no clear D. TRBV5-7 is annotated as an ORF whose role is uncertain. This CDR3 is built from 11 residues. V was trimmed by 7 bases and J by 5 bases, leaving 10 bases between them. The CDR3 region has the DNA TGTGCCAGCTCGACCGCGGACGAGCAGTACTTC. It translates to CASSTADEQYF.

The CDR3 DNA sequence: TGTGCCAGCAGTTTGGGCGGATATAATGAAAAACTGTTTTTT. Its protein product is CASSLGGYNEKLFF. The V and J genes are TRBV28 and TRBJ1-4; no reliable D call. Trimming shortened V by 3 bases and J by 4 bases, and 9 bases separated the two germline ends. The CDR3 runs 14 residues. Looked up from germline, CDR1 is MDHEN and CDR2 is SYDVKM.

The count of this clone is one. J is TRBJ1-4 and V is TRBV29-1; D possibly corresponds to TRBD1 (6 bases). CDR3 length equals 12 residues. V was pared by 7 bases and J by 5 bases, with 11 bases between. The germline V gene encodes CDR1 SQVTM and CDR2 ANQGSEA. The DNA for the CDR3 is TGCAGCGCTTTGACAGGAAATGAAAAACTGTTTTTT. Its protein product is CSALTGNEKLFF.

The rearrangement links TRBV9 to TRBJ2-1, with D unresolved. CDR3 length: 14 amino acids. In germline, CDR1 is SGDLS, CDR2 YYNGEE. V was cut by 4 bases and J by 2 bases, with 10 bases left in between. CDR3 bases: TGTGCCAGCAGCCCCTTAAGCCCCTACAATGAGCAGTTCTTC. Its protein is CASSPLSPYNEQFF. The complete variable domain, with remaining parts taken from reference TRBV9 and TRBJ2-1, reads DSGVTQTPKHLITATGQRVTLRCSPRSGDLSVYWYQQSLDQGLQFLIQYYNGEERAKGNILERFSAQQFPDLHSELNLSSLELGDSALYFCASSPLSPYNEQFFGPGTRLTVL.

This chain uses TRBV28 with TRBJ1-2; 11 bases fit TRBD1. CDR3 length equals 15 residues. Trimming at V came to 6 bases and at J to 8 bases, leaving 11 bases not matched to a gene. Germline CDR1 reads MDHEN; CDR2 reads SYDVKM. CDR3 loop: CASSIGTGGVGGYTF. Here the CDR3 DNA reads TGTGCCAGCAGCATTGGGACAGGGGGGGTTGGAGGCTACACCTTC.

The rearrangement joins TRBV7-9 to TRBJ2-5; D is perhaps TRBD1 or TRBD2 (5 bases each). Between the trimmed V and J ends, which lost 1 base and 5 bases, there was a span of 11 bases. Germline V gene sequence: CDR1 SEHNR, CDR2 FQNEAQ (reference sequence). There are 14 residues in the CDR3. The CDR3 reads CASSLGGRDETQYF. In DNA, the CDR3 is TGTGCCAGCAGCTTAGGGGGCAGGGACGAGACCCAGTACTTC. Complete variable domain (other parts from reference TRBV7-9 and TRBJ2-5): DTGVSQNPRHKITKRGQNVTFRCDPISEHNRLYWYRQTLGQGPEFLTYFQNEAQLEKSRLLSDRFSAERPKGSFSTLEIQRTEQGDSAMYLCASSLGGRDETQYFGPGTRLLVL.

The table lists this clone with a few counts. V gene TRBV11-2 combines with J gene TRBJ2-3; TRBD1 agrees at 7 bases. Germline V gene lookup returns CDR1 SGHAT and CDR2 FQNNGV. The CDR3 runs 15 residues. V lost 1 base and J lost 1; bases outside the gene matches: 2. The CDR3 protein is CASSLVGQGTDTQYF. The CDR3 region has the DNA TGTGCCAGCAGCTTAGTAGGACAGGGCACAGATACGCAGTATTTT.

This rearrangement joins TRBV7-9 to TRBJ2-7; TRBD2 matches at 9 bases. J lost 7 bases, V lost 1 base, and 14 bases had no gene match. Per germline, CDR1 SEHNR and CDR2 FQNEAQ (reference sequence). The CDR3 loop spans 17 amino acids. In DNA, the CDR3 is TGTGCCAGCAGCTTAGAGTTGGCGGGGGGGCCCTCCGAGGAGCAGTACTTC. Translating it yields CASSLELAGGPSEEQYF.

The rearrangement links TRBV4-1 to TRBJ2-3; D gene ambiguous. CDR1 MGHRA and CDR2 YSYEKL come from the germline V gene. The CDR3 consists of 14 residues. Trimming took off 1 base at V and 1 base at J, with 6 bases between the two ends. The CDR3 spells CASSQVARTDTQYF. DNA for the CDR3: TGCGCCAGCAGCCAAGTCGCTCGCACAGATACGCAGTATTTT.

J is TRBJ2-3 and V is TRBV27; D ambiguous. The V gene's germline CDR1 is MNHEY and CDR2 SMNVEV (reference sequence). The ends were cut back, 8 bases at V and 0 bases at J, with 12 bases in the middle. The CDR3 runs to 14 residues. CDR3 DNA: TGTGCCAGCGCGGTCGGTACTAGCACAGATACGCAGTATTTT. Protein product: CASAVGTSTDTQYF.